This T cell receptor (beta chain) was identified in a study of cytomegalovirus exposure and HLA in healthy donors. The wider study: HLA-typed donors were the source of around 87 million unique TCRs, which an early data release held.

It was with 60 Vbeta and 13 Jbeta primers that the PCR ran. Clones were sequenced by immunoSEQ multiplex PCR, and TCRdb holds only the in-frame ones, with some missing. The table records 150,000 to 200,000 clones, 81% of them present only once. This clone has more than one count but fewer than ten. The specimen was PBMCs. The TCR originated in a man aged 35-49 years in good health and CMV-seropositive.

The CDR3 loop reads CASRSLAVLYEQYF. The CDR3, as DNA: TGTGCCAGCAGATCCCTAGCGGTCCTATACGAGCAGTACTTC. The chain uses TRBV6-1 and TRBJ2-7; TRBD2 matches 7 bases. V was pared by 6 bases and J by 4 bases, with 9 bases of the junction left unmatched. The germline V gene has CDR1 MNHNS and CDR2 SASEGT. The CDR3 consists of 14 residues.